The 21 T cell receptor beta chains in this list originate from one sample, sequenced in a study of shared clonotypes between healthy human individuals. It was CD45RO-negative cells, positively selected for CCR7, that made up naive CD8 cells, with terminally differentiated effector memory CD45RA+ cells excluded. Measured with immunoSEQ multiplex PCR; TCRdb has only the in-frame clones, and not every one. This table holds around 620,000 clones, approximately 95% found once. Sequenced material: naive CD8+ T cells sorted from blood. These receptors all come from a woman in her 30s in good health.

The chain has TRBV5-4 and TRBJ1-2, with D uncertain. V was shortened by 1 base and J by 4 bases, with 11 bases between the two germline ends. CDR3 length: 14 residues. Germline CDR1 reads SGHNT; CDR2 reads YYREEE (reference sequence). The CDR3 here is CASSLTGSGYGYTF. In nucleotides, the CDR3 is TGTGCCAGCAGCTTGACTGGGTCCGGCTATGGCTACACCTTC.

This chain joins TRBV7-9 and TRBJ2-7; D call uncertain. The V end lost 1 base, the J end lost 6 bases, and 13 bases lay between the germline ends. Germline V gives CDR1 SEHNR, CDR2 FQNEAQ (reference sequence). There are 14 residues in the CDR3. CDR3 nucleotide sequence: TGTGCCAGCAGCTTAGATCCGTACACAACCGAGCAGTACTTC. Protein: CASSLDPYTTEQYF.

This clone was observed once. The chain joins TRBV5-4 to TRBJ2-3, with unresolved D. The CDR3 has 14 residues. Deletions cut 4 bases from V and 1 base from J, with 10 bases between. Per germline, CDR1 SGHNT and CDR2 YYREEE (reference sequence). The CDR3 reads CASSNDLGTDTQYF. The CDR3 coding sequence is TGTGCCAGCAGCAACGATCTAGGCACAGATACGCAGTATTTT. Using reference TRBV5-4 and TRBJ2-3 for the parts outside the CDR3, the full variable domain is ETGVTQSPTHLIKTRGQQVTLRCSSQSGHNTVSWYQQALGQGPQFIFQYYREEENGRGNFPPRFSGLQFPNYSSELNVNALELDDSALYLCASSNDLGTDTQYFGPGTRLTVL.

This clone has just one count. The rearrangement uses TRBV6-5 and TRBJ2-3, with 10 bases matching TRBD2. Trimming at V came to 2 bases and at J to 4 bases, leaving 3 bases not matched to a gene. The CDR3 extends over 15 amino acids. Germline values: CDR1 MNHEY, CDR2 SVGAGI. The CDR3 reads CASSYLAGAADTQYF. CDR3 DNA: TGTGCCAGCAGTTACCTAGCGGGAGCCGCAGATACGCAGTATTTT.

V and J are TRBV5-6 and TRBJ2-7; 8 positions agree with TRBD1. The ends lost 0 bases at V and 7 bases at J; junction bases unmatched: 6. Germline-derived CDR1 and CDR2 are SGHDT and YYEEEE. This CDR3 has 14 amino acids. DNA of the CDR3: TGTGCCAGCAGCTTGGAGGACAGGGTTTTAGAGCAGTACTTC. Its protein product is CASSLEDRVLEQYF.

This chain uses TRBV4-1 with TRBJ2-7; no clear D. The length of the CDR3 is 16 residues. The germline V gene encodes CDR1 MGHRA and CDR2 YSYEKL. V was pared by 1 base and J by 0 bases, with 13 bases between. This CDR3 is CASSQGSFRSSYEQYF. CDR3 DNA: TGCGCCAGCAGCCAAGGGTCCTTTAGGAGCTCCTACGAGCAGTACTTC.

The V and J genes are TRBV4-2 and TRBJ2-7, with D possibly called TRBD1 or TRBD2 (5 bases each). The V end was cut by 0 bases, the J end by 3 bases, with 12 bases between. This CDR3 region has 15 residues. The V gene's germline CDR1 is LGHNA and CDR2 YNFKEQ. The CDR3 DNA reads TGTGCCAGCAGCCAAGAGGGGCGAGGGGACTACGAGCAGTACTTC. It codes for CASSQEGRGDYEQYF.

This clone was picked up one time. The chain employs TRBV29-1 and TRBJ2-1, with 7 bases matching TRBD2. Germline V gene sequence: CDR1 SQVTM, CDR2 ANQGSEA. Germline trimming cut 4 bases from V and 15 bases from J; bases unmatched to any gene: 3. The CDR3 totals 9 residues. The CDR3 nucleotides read TGCAGCGTTGGGGAGGGGAGGTTCTTC. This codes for CSVGEGRFF.

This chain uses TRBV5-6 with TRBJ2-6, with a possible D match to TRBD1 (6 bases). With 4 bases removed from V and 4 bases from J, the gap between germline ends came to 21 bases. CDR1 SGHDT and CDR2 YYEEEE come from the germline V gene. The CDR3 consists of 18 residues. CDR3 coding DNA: TGTGCCAGCAGCCCCCTGTCAGGGGTGGCAGCCGGGGCCAACGTCCTGACTTTC. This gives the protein CASSPLSGVAAGANVLTF.

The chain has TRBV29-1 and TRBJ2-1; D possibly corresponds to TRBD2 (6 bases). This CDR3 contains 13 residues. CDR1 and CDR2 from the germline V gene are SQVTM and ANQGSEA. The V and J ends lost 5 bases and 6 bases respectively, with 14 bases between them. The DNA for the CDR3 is TGCAGCGTTCGTGGCGGGAATATCAATGAGCAGTTCTTC. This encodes CSVRGGNINEQFF.

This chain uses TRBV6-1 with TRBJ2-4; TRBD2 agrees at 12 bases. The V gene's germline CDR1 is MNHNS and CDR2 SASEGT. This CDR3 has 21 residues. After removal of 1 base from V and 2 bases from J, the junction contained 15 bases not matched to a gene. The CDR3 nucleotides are TGTGCCAGCAGTGAAGATGGTCTAGCGGGAGGGAGGATGCAGCCCAAAAACATTCAGTACTTC. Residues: CASSEDGLAGGRMQPKNIQYF.

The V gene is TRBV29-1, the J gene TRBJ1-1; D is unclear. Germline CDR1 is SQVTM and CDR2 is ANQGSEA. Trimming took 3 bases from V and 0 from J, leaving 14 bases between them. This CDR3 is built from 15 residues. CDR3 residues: CSVDFWQEMNTEAFF. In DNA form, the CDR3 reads TGCAGCGTTGATTTTTGGCAGGAGATGAACACTGAAGCTTTCTTT.

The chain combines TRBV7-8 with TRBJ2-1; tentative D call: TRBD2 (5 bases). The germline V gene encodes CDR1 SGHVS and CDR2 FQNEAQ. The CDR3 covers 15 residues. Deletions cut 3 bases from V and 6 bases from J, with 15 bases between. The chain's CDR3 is CASSFVGEGSNEQFF. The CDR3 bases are TGTGCCAGCAGCTTTGTAGGAGAGGGAAGCAATGAGCAGTTCTTC. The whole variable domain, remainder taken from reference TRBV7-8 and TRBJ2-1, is GAGVSQSPRYKVAKRGQDVALRCDPISGHVSLFWYQQALGQGPEFLTYFQNEAQLDKSGLPSDRFFAERPEGSVSTLKIQRTQQEDSAVYLCASSFVGEGSNEQFFGPGTRLTVL.

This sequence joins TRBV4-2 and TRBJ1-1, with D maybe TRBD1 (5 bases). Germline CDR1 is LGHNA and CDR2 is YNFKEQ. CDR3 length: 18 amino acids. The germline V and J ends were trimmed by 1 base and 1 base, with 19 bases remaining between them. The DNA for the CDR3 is TGTGCCAGCAGCCAAGTGGGCGGGGGGACTGGTAGGAACACTGAAGCTTTCTTT. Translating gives CASSQVGGGTGRNTEAFF.

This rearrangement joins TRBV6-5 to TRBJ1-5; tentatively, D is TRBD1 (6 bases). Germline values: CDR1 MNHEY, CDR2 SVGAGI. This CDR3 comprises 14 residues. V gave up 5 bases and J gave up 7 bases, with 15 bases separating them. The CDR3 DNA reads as TGTGCCAGCAGTAAAAAAACAGGGTACCAGCCCCAGCATTTT. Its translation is CASSKKTGYQPQHF.

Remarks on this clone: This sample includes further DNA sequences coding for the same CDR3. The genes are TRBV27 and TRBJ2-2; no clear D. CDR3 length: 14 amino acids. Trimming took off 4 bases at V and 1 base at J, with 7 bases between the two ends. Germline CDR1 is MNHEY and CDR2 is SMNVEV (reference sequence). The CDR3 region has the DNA TGTGCCAGCAGTTCCGGCCTGAACACCGGGGAGCTGTTTTTT. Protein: CASSSGLNTGELFF.

The DNA of the CDR3 is TGTGCCAGCAGCGGAGCGGAAGGAAACACCATATATTTT. Translated: CASSGAEGNTIYF. V is TRBV9 and J is TRBJ1-3; D unclear. This CDR3 comprises 13 residues. CDR1 is SGDLS and CDR2 is YYNGEE in the germline V gene. V was clipped by 3 bases and J by 4 bases, with 8 bases between them.

CDR3 region: CASSQIPDEKLFF. CDR3 DNA: TGCGCCAGCAGCCAAATTCCAGATGAAAAACTGTTTTTT. The chain is built from TRBV4-1 and TRBJ1-4; no clear D. V lost 2 bases and J lost 6, with 7 bases in between. The V gene's germline CDR1 is MGHRA and CDR2 YSYEKL. The CDR3 sequence is 13 residues long.

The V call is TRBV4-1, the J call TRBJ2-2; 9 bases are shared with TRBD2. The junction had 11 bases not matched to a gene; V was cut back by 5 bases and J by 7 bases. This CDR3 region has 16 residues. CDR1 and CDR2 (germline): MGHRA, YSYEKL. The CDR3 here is CASSSVREGHDGELFF. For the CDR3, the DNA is TGCGCCAGCAGCTCGGTGCGGGAGGGCCATGACGGGGAGCTGTTTTTT.

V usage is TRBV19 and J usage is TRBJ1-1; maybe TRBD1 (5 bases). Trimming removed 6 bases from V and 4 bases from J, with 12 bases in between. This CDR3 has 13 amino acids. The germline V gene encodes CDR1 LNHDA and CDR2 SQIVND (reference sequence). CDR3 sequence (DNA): TGTGCCAGTAGGCCCCTCCAGGGCACTGAAGCTTTCTTT. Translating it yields CASRPLQGTEAFF.

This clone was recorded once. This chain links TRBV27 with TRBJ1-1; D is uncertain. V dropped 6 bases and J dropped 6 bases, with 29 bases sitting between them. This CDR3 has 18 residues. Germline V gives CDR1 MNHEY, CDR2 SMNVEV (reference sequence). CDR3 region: CASSPLPPGNRVWAEAFF. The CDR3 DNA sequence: TGTGCCAGCAGCCCGCTCCCGCCGGGGAATCGAGTTTGGGCTGAAGCTTTCTTT.